Below, one TCR beta chain is given with its context. Recruited during active infection, patients (from Seattle) were subsequently followed longitudinally. CDR1 is SGDLS and CDR2 is YYNGEE in the germline V gene. The CDR3 totals 15 residues. Trimming took 5 bases from V and 1 from J, leaving 16 bases between them. This sample stems from a study of blood T cell repertoires in COVID-19. In the study overall: Specimens from acute and convalescent COVID-19 originated in the United States, Italy and Spain.

Per the original methods: From reference gene primer amplification, estimates of nucleated cell counts were derived. TCRdb keeps only in-frame clones here, not all; method: immunoSEQ multiplex PCR. The DNA gave D and trimming, while V, J and clone size come from that table. The data contain around 170,000 clones, around 84% of them singletons. The chain employs TRBV9 and TRBJ2-7, with D uncertain. Sequencing was carried out using peripheral blood. The clonotype was recovered from a man aged 60 to 69 with COVID-19, enrolled during active disease. CDR3 residues: CASSQRQDGSYEQYF. CDR3 nucleotide sequence: TGTGCCAGCAGTCAAAGGCAGGATGGATCCTACGAGCAGTACTTC.